These 21 T cell receptor beta chains originate from one sample sequenced in a study of blood T cell repertoires in COVID-19. Repertoires were generated with immunoSEQ multiplex PCR, while TCRdb's copy carries only in-frame clones and drops some. This repertoire shows approximately 120,000 clones, 81% found once; its top ten account for more than 9%. Sample: peripheral blood. These TCRs come from a human donor in a cohort sampled during active COVID-19.

This sequence joins TRBV27 and TRBJ2-2; 7 bases align to TRBD1. Unmatched junction bases numbered 5, after V lost 4 bases and J lost 0 bases. Germline assignment: CDR1 MNHEY and CDR2 SMNVEV (reference sequence). The CDR3 has 16 amino acids. CDR3 coding DNA: TGTGCCAGCAGTTCGACAGGGTGGTCGAACACCGGGGAGCTGTTTTTT. This gives the protein CASSSTGWSNTGELFF.

This clone was found once. This chain links TRBV24-1 with TRBJ2-5; TRBD1 matches at 8 bases. The CDR3 runs to 16 residues. The germline gives CDR1 KGHDR, CDR2 SFDVKD. The trim removed 4 bases at V and 3 bases at J, leaving 9 bases unmatched. The CDR3 here is CATSDRRTGPKETQYF. The CDR3, as DNA: TGTGCCACCAGTGACCGAAGGACAGGGCCCAAAGAGACCCAGTACTTC.

The chain is built from TRBV18 and TRBJ2-7; the D gene is possibly TRBD2 (6 bases). The CDR3 runs to 14 residues. V dropped 0 bases and J dropped 3 bases, with 9 bases sitting between them. Germline CDR1 and CDR2: KGHSH and LQKENI. In nucleotides, the CDR3 is TGTGCCAGCTCACCACCGGGGGGTGACTACGAGCAGTACTTC. This encodes CASSPPGGDYEQYF.

The chain combines TRBV7-9 with TRBJ1-4, with D perhaps TRBD1 (5 bases). CDR1 is SEHNR, CDR2 FQNEAQ, per germline (reference sequence). V was cut by 5 bases and J by 3 bases, with 13 bases left in between. The CDR3 has 15 residues. In DNA form, the CDR3 reads TGTGCCAGCAGCCGGGCGGGGGGACCTAATGAAAAACTGTTTTTT. Amino acid sequence: CASSRAGGPNEKLFF.

CDR3 in DNA: TGTGCCAGCAGCCCCACTCGCGCCTCGATCACCGGGGAGCTGTTTTTT. Residues: CASSPTRASITGELFF. This chain joins TRBV11-3 and TRBJ2-2; D unclear. V lost 5 bases to trimming and J lost 4 bases, with 17 bases between them. Germline V gene data show CDR1 as SGHNT and CDR2 as YENEEA. The CDR3 contains 16 residues.

For the CDR3, the DNA is TGCGCCAGCAGCCAAGACAGGGATCACTATGGCTACACCTTC. Protein sequence: CASSQDRDHYGYTF. This chain connects TRBV4-1 to TRBJ1-2; D possibly corresponds to TRBD1 (5 bases). The CDR3 has 14 residues. With 0 bases removed from V and 3 bases from J, the gap between germline ends came to 8 bases. Germline CDR1 MGHRA, CDR2 YSYEKL.

This clone was found once. The chain recombines TRBV19 with TRBJ2-6, with D unresolved. CDR3 length: 18 amino acids. CDR1 and CDR2 (germline): LNHDA, SQIVND (reference sequence). V was pared by 2 bases and J by 0 bases, with 14 bases between. CDR3 bases: TGTGCCAGTAGTATAAATATTGGCCAATCCTCTGGGGCCAACGTCCTGACTTTC. Its protein is CASSINIGQSSGANVLTF.

This chain connects TRBV7-2 to TRBJ1-5; the D gene is possibly TRBD1 (5 bases). V was clipped by 2 bases and J by 7 bases, with 9 bases between them. The CDR3 covers 13 residues. Germline CDR1 SGHTA, CDR2 FQGNSA. CDR3 protein: CASSLLGGQPQHF. The CDR3 coding sequence is TGTGCCAGCAGCTTATTGGGGGGGCAGCCCCAGCATTTT. Filled out from reference TRBV7-2 and TRBJ1-5, the complete variable domain reads GAGVSQSPSNKVTEKGKDVELRCDPISGHTALYWYRQSLGQGLEFLIYFQGNSAPDKSGLPSDRFSAERTGGSVSTLTIQRTQQEDSAVYLCASSLLGGQPQHFGDGTRLSIL.

The chain joins TRBV7-9 to TRBJ1-1; TRBD1 aligns across 10 bases. The V and J ends lost 5 bases and 7 bases, in that order; junction bases with no gene match: 4. The CDR3 extends over 13 amino acids. Germline values: CDR1 SEHNR, CDR2 FQNEAQ (reference sequence). CDR3 sequence reads: CASSIGTGDEAFF. DNA for the CDR3: TGTGCCAGCAGCATAGGGACAGGGGATGAAGCTTTCTTT.

The chain is built from TRBV11-2 and TRBJ2-4, with 11 bases fitting TRBD1. The CDR3 sequence is 14 residues long. Germline V gene lookup returns CDR1 SGHAT and CDR2 FQNNGV. V dropped 5 bases and J dropped 7; count of bases not matched to a gene: 4. DNA for the CDR3: TGTGCCAGCAGCCACGGACAGGGGGCCAACATTCAGTACTTC. Translating it yields CASSHGQGANIQYF.

This clone was found once. J is TRBJ1-1 and V is TRBV29-1; 8 positions match TRBD1. Germline CDR1 and CDR2: SQVTM and ANQGSEA. CDR3 length: 14 amino acids. V dropped 7 bases and J dropped 4; count of bases not matched to a gene: 11. The CDR3 is CSAGGRGRSTEAFF. The DNA for the CDR3 is TGCAGCGCCGGGGGCAGGGGGCGCAGCACTGAAGCTTTCTTT.

V usage is TRBV24-1 and J usage is TRBJ1-4; possible D gene TRBD1, 6 bases. V gave up 6 bases and J gave up 5 bases, with 21 bases separating them. The CDR3 sequence is 17 residues long. CDR1 and CDR2 (germline): KGHDR, SFDVKD. In DNA form, the CDR3 reads TGTGCCACCAGTTTGAGGACAGCTCCCCCCCCGAATGAAAAACTGTTTTTT. Translated: CATSLRTAPPPNEKLFF.

This clone was recorded only once. J is TRBJ2-1 and V is TRBV19; 9 bases line up with TRBD1. CDR1 is LNHDA and CDR2 is SQIVND in the germline V gene (reference sequence). The CDR3 is made up of 16 amino acids. V shed 3 bases and J 6 bases; nucleotides not matched to a gene: 9. This CDR3 reads CASSIPGTGRLNEQFF. Here the CDR3 DNA reads TGTGCCAGTAGTATTCCCGGGACAGGGAGACTCAATGAGCAGTTCTTC.

V is TRBV14 and J is TRBJ2-7, with 9 bases fitting TRBD2. V was clipped by 6 bases and J by 2 bases; unmatched bases: 11. In germline, CDR1 is SGHDN, CDR2 FVKESK. The CDR3 totals 16 residues. CDR3: CASSRGASGRTYEQYF. CDR3 DNA sequence: TGTGCCAGCAGTCGAGGCGCGAGCGGGAGGACCTACGAGCAGTACTTC.

This clone was seen once. The chain combines TRBV19 with TRBJ2-3; 8 bases align to TRBD2. This CDR3 is built from 15 residues. Germline lookup yields CDR1 LNHDA and CDR2 SQIVND (reference sequence). After removal of 7 bases from V and 3 bases from J, the junction contained 9 bases not matched to a gene. CDR3 in DNA: TGTGCCAGTATCCCACGGGGGGGATGGACAGATACGCAGTATTTT. It is translated as CASIPRGGWTDTQYF.

The gene calls are TRBV5-6 and TRBJ1-1, with 7 bases lining up with TRBD1. Germline V gene data show CDR1 as SGHDT and CDR2 as YYEEEE. There are 13 residues in the CDR3. J was trimmed by 5 bases and V by 5 bases; bases with no gene match: 6. The CDR3 DNA is TGTGCCAGCAGTCGCCAGGGGGGAACTGAAGCTTTCTTT. Translation: CASSRQGGTEAFF.

The chain employs TRBV18 and TRBJ2-5, with 10 bases matching TRBD2. CDR1 KGHSH and CDR2 LQKENI come from the germline V gene. After removal of 1 base from V and 5 bases from J, the junction contained 7 bases not matched to a gene. This CDR3 has 16 residues. The DNA of the CDR3 is TGTGCCAGCTCACCACTTCAGCGGGGGGGCCCTGAGACCCAGTACTTC. Its translation: CASSPLQRGGPETQYF. The full variable domain, with the rest looked up from reference TRBV18 and TRBJ2-5, is NAGVMQNPRHLVRRRGQEARLRCSPMKGHSHVYWYRQLPEEGLKFMVYLQKENIIDESGMPKERFSAEFPKEGPSILRIQQVVRGDSAAYFCASSPLQRGGPETQYFGPGTRLLVL.

V is TRBV12-3 or TRBV12-4 and J is TRBJ1-2; no firm D call. V lost 2 bases and J 6 bases, leaving 10 bases between the germline ends. The CDR3 covers 13 residues. CDR3 amino acids: CASSLQAGDGYTF. CDR3 nucleotides: TGTGCCAGCAGTTTACAGGCCGGCGATGGCTACACCTTC.

This clone was observed a handful of times. J is TRBJ2-2 and V is TRBV7-2; 7 positions match TRBD2. The CDR3 length is 14 residues. Germline lookup yields CDR1 SGHTA and CDR2 FQGNSA. Trimming took 7 bases from V and 0 from J; bases not matched to a gene: 2. CDR3 sequence: CASTGGPNTGELFF. The DNA of the CDR3 is TGTGCCAGCACGGGGGGACCGAACACCGGGGAGCTGTTTTTT. The variable domain in full, completed from reference TRBV7-2 and TRBJ2-2, reads GAGVSQSPSNKVTEKGKDVELRCDPISGHTALYWYRQSLGQGLEFLIYFQGNSAPDKSGLPSDRFSAERTGGSVSTLTIQRTQQEDSAVYLCASTGGPNTGELFFGEGSRLTVL.

This chain connects TRBV7-9 to TRBJ2-1, with a possible D match to TRBD2 (6 bases). Trimming removed 5 bases from V and 6 bases from J, with 17 bases in between. Germline CDR1 is SEHNR and CDR2 is FQNEAQ (reference sequence). The length of the CDR3 is 15 residues. This CDR3 is CASSRGLSNANEQFF. The CDR3 DNA sequence: TGTGCCAGCAGCCGCGGACTATCCAACGCCAATGAGCAGTTCTTC.

CDR3 coding DNA: TGTGCCAGCAGTTTGGGACAGGGTCACACTGAAGCTTTCTTT. It is translated as CASSLGQGHTEAFF. This chain connects TRBV28 to TRBJ1-1; 9 bases fit TRBD1. Germline V gives CDR1 MDHEN, CDR2 SYDVKM. The CDR3 has 14 residues. The V and J ends lost 3 bases and 3 bases, in that order; junction bases with no gene match: 2.